There are many counts of the clone carrying this TCR beta chain. Antigen specificity is unknown. The CDR3 end falls 3 residues outside the read, so it is completed with the germline J gene. Equal genomic DNA amounts from CVID and control samples were sequenced. Sequenced by immunoSEQ multiplex PCR; TCRdb stores in-frame clones only, minus some. The data show about 64,000 clones, none appearing only once, with 1.7% held by the ten largest. This entry is derived from a study of T cell clonality in common variable immunodeficiency. Caucasian heritage predominated among both patients and controls. The CDR3 contains 14 residues. Deletions cut 6 bases from V and 4 bases from J, with 15 bases between. CDR1 is SNHLY and CDR2 is FYNNEI in the germline V gene. General study results and limits: In common variable immunodeficiency, TCR beta chains reportedly carried fewer deletions and N-nucleotide insertions. CVID subjects shared fewer TCRbeta clones than healthy controls did.

This clonotype was sampled from a person aged 18 to 75 in good health. Sequenced sample: peripheral blood mononuclear cells. The chain employs TRBV2 and TRBJ1-2; maybe TRBD1 (6 bases). CDR3 sequence reads: CASSETGTSYGYTF. The part of the CDR3 DNA that was read is TGTGCCAGCAGCGAAACAGGGACCTCCTATGGC.